The present TCR beta chain was sequenced within a study of cytomegalovirus exposure and HLA in healthy donors. CDR3 length: 16 amino acids. Germline trimming cut 5 bases from V and 0 bases from J; bases unmatched to any gene: 8. The germline V gene encodes CDR1 MNHEY and CDR2 SMNVEV (reference sequence). About this clone itself: The antigen remains undetermined.

Overall study results and limits: A classifier reportedly called cytomegalovirus status with high sensitivity and specificity.

PCR was performed using 60 Vbeta and 13 Jbeta primers. Repertoires were generated with immunoSEQ multiplex PCR, while TCRdb's copy carries only in-frame clones and drops some. This sample has around 150,000 clones, with 70% to 80% found just once. Sequencing was done on a sample of PBMCs. The rearrangement uses TRBV27 and TRBJ1-1; 8 positions agree with TRBD1. This TCR came from a woman aged 50 to 60 in good health and CMV-seronegative. The CDR3 DNA is TGTGCCAGCAGTCCCCGGACAGGGAAGATGAACACTGAAGCTTTCTTT. Its protein product is CASSPRTGKMNTEAFF.